This TCR beta chain was found in a study of blood T cells in healthy people across ages. Study-level background: Template switching recovered approximately one barcoded beta molecule for every two T cells.

This CDR3 has 15 amino acids. CDR1 is SGHDT, CDR2 YYEEEE, per germline. V was trimmed by 4 bases and J by 3 bases, leaving 17 bases between them. Study results and limitations: Naive T cell percentage strongly correlated with TCR beta diversity.

Remarks on this clonotype: The antigen remains unidentified.

A sample-barcoded 5' primer and a J-beta primer mix were used in a second PCR of roughly 6 to 12 cycles. A 12-random-nucleotide template-switch adaptor tagged each cDNA molecule. TCRdb fed the 5' RACE reads into MiXCR, producing one record per CDR3 protein. The sample contains hundreds of thousands of distinct CDR3 sequences, about 42% of which appear only once. The chain carries TRBV5-6 and TRBJ2-7; D perhaps matches TRBD1 (6 bases). Sequenced sample: blood. The receptor comes from a man aged 60 to 75 in good health. The DNA of the CDR3 is TGTGCCAGCAGCATCAACCGGGACACCTTCTACGAGCAGTACTTC. Its translation: CASSINRDTFYEQYF.